This TCR beta chain is drawn from a study of shared clonotypes between healthy human individuals. Whole-study results and caveats: The genetic and exposure-history diversity represented was limited by few donors.

Comments on this clone: What it recognizes is unknown.

CD45RO-negative cells were positively selected for CCR7, leaving out terminally differentiated effector memory CD45RA+ cells. V was clipped by 6 bases and J by 7 bases; unmatched bases: 13. Germline values: CDR1 LNHNV, CDR2 YYDKDF (reference sequence). This CDR3 has 16 residues. Running of the assay took place at deep level. The repertoire was sequenced with immunoSEQ multiplex PCR; TCRdb's copy has only in-frame clones and lacks some. The sample records around 2,100,000 clones, about 95% being singletons. This chain uses TRBV15 with TRBJ1-4; 8 bases align to TRBD1. The sample comprised naive CD8+ T cells sorted from blood. This TCR derives from a man younger than 30 in good health. The CDR3 here is CATRETGDSSPEKLFF. The CDR3, as DNA: TGTGCCACCAGAGAGACAGGGGACTCCTCCCCTGAAAAACTGTTTTTT.